The rows below give T cell receptor beta chains drawn from one sample of a study of cytomegalovirus exposure and HLA in healthy donors. Libraries were prepared by immunoSEQ multiplex PCR; TCRdb keeps only in-frame clonotypes and omits some of them. The specimen's table records around 55,000 clones. Sequencing was performed on PBMCs. These receptors were obtained from a man between 45 and 60 years old in good health and CMV-seropositive. CDR3s include the opening cysteine and the closing phenylalanine or tryptophan. The D gene is left open where the match is weak.

D | J | V | DNA | CDR3
TRBD1 | TRBJ1-2 | TRBV30 | TGTGCCTGGAGGGGGACAGTCCTATCGAACTATGGCTACACCTTC | CAWRGTVLSNYGYTF
TRBD2 | TRBJ2-7 | TRBV4-2 | TGTGCCAGCAGCCAAGATCTTCCTAGCGGGTCGACCGCCTACGAGCAGTACTTC | CASSQDLPSGSTAYEQYF
. | TRBJ2-3 | TRBV9 | TGTGCCAGCAGCGTAGCTGGCGGAACCACAGATACGCAGTATTTT | CASSVAGGTTDTQYF
. | TRBJ2-5 | TRBV21-1 | TGTGCCAGCAGCAAAGTTAGGGGACAAGAGACCCAGTACTTC | CASSKVRGQETQYF
TRBD1 | TRBJ1-1 | TRBV29-1 | TGCAGCGGACAGGGGAGGCCGAACACTGAAGCTTTCTTT | CSGQGRPNTEAFF
. | TRBJ1-2 | TRBV7-8 | TGTGCCAGCAGTTTAGTCGGTTTCGGGGGGCAGGACGATGGCTACACCTTC | CASSLVGFGGQDDGYTF
TRBD1 | TRBJ2-1 | TRBV4-2 | TGTGCCAGCAGCCAAGGGGGGACAGGGGGCCATGAGCAGTTCTTC | CASSQGGTGGHEQFF
. | TRBJ1-1 | TRBV15 | TGTGCCACCAGCAGACGAGGGAGGGACACTGAAGCTTTCTTT | CATSRRGRDTEAFF
TRBD2 | TRBJ2-2 | TRBV30 | TGTGCCTGGGATAATTTAGCGGGGGCCAACACCGGGGAGCTGTTTTTT | CAWDNLAGANTGELFF
. | TRBJ2-3 | TRBV7-3 | TGTGCCAGCAGCGTAACGGCGGGACAGCTTGATACGCAGTATTTT | CASSVTAGQLDTQYF
TRBD2 | TRBJ2-6 | TRBV4-3 | TGCGCCAGCAGCCAACGGGGAGGGCAATCTGGGGCCAACGTCCTGACTTTC | CASSQRGGQSGANVLTF
TRBD2 | TRBJ2-7 | TRBV7-9 | TGTGCCAGCAGCTGGGGGACTAGCGGCTACGAGCAGTACTTC | CASSWGTSGYEQYF
TRBD1 | TRBJ2-4 | TRBV11-2 | TGTGCCAGCAGCGCAGACAGGGCCACTTTAGCCAAAAACATTCAGTACTTC | CASSADRATLAKNIQYF
. | TRBJ1-4 | TRBV15 | TGTGCCACCAGCAGAGGAGAAAGAGGGGGACTGTTTTTT | CATSRGERGGLFF
TRBD1 | TRBJ2-5 | TRBV7-9 | TGTGCCAGCAGCCATACAGGGGGCGGCCAGCAAGAGACCCAGTACTTC | CASSHTGGGQQETQYF
. | TRBJ2-7 | TRBV7-2 | TGTGCCAGCAGCTTAGGTCTAACAGTTCTCTACGAGCAGTACTTC | CASSLGLTVLYEQYF
. | TRBJ1-1 | TRBV6-5 | TGTGCCAGCAGTTACTCAGGGGATGAAGCTTTCTTT | CASSYSGDEAFF
. | TRBJ1-2 | TRBV11-1 | TGTGCCAGCAGCTTAGAAGGGACATTTGGCTACACCTTC | CASSLEGTFGYTF
. | TRBJ2-4 | TRBV5-6 | TGTGCCAGCAGCTTGGGGAGGGAAAACATTCAGTACTTC | CASSLGRENIQYF
. | TRBJ2-7 | TRBV7-2 | TGTGCCAGCAGCATTGACAACTACGAGCAGTACTTC | CASSIDNYEQYF
. | TRBJ2-3 | TRBV12-2 | TGTGCAAGTCGCTTAAGAGGGGATACGCAGTATTTT | CASRLRGDTQYF
. | TRBJ1-2 | TRBV27 | TGTGCCAGCAGTTTACAGGGTGACTATGGCTACACCTTC | CASSLQGDYGYTF
. | TRBJ2-7 | TRBV11-2 | TGTGCCAGCAGCTTAGATCGGGGGTACGAGCAGTACTTC | CASSLDRGYEQYF
TRBD1 | TRBJ1-6 | TRBV30 | TGTGCCTGGACTTGGACAGGGGGTGGTTCACCCCTCCACTTT | CAWTWTGGGSPLHF
. | TRBJ1-5 | TRBV6-1 | TGTGCCCTATCCCCAGGAAATAGCAATCAGCCCCAGCATTTT | CALSPGNSNQPQHF
TRBD2 | TRBJ2-3 | TRBV4-3 | TGCGCCAGCAGCCAAGAAAGTCTAGCGGGGAGCACAGATACGCAGTATTTT | CASSQESLAGSTDTQYF
. | TRBJ1-2 | TRBV4-3 | TGCGCCAGCAGCCAAGATCCCGACAGAGCTAACTATGGCTACACCTTC | CASSQDPDRANYGYTF
TRBD2 | TRBJ2-7 | TRBV7-2 | TGTGCCAGCAGCACGACTAGCGGTCCCTACGAGCAGTACTTC | CASSTTSGPYEQYF
. | TRBJ1-1 | TRBV25-1 | TGTGCCAGCAGTTCGCAGGGAAGAGTAGGCACTGAAGCTTTCTTT | CASSSQGRVGTEAFF
TRBD1 | TRBJ2-5 | TRBV5-1 | TGCGCCAGCAGCTTGGAATCCGGGACAGGGGTAGAGACCCAGTACTTC | CASSLESGTGVETQYF
. | TRBJ1-1 | TRBV18 | TGTGCCAGCTCACCACGGGGAGGTGACACTGAAGCTTTCTTT | CASSPRGGDTEAFF